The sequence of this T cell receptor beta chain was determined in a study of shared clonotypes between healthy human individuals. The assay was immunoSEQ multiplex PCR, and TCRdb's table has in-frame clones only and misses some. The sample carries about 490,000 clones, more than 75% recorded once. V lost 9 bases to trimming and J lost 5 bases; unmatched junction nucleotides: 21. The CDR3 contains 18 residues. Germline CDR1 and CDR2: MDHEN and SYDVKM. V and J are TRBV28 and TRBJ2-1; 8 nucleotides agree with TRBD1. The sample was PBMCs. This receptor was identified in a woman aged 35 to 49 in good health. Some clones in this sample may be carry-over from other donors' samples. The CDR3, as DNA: TGTGCCAGGGACAGGGTATTCCCAGTCCCCACATTGAACAATGAGCAGTTCTTC. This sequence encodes CARDRVFPVPTLNNEQFF.